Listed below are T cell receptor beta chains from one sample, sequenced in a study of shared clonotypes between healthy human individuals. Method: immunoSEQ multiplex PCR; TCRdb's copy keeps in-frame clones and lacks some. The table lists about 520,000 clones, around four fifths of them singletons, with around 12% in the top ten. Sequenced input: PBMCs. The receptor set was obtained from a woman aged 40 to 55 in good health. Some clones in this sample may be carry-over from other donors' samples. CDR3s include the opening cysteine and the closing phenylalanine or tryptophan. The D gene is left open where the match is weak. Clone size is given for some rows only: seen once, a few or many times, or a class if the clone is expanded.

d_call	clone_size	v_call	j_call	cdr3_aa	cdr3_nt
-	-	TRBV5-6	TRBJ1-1	CASNRGTEAFF	TGTGCCAGCAACCGTGGCACTGAAGCTTTCTTT
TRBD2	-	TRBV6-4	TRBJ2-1	CASSDSLADQVDEQFF	TGTGCCAGCAGTGACTCCCTAGCGGACCAGGTGGATGAGCAGTTCTTC
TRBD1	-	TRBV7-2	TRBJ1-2	CASSLDFTGGSYGYTF	TGTGCCAGCAGCTTAGATTTTACAGGGGGCTCCTATGGCTACACCTTC
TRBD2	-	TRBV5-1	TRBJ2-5	CASSRGGTSGTKTQYF	TGCGCCAGCAGCCGGGGCGGGACTAGCGGGACAAAGACCCAGTACTTC
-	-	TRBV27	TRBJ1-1	CASTNLNTEAFF	TGTGCCAGCACTAATCTGAACACTGAAGCTTTCTTT
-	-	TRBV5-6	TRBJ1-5	CASSGGIGQPQHF	TGTGCCAGCAGCGGGGGAATTGGTCAGCCCCAGCATTTT
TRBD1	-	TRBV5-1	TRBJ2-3	CASSPGWDSTTDTQYF	TGCGCCAGCAGCCCTGGCTGGGACAGCACCACAGATACGCAGTATTTT
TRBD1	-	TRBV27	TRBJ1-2	CASSLSGGQNGYTF	TGTGCCAGCAGTTTATCGGGGGGACAGAATGGCTACACCTTC
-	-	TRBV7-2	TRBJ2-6	CASSRTSRRQSRANVLTF	TGTGCCAGCAGCAGAACGTCCAGACGACAAAGTCGGGCCAACGTCCTGACTTTC
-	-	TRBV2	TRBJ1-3	CASSGDPRNTIYF	TGTGCCAGCAGTGGGGACCCGAGGAACACCATATATTTT
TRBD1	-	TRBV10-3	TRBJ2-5	CAISEDRAETQYF	TGTGCCATCAGTGAAGACAGGGCCGAGACCCAGTACTTC
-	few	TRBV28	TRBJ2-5	CASSPHPANRVQGTQYF	TGTGCCAGCAGCCCCCACCCGGCAAACAGGGTCCAAGGGACCCAGTACTTC
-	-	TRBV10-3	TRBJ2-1	CAISGTTNEQFF	TGTGCCATCAGTGGGACTACCAATGAGCAGTTCTTC
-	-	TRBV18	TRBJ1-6	CASAELANSPLHF	TGTGCCAGCGCAGAGTTGGCAAATTCACCCCTCCACTTT
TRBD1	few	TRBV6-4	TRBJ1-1	CASSTRTGEAFF	TGTGCCAGCTCCACACGGACAGGGGAAGCTTTCTTT
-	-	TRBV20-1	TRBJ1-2	CSARGAGGYTF	TGCAGTGCTAGGGGTGCAGGTGGCTACACCTTC
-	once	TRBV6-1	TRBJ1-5	CASSERRDTRSNQPQHF	TGTGCCAGCAGTGAACGCCGGGACACAAGAAGCAATCAGCCCCAGCATTTT
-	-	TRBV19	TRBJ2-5	CASSRGREETQYF	TGTGCCAGTAGCAGAGGCAGGGAAGAGACCCAGTACTTC
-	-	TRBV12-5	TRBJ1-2	CASGSTGIYGYTF	TGTGCTAGTGGATCTACAGGGATCTATGGCTACACCTTC
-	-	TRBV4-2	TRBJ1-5	CASSRNRVGNQPQHF	TGTGCCAGCAGCCGAAACAGGGTGGGCAATCAGCCCCAGCATTTT
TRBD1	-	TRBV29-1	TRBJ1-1	CSVLPPGQTNTEAFF	TGCAGCGTCTTACCTCCGGGACAGACCAACACTGAAGCTTTCTTT
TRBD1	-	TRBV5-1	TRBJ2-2	CASSLRTGSGGELFF	TGCGCCAGCAGCCTTCGGACAGGGTCGGGCGGGGAGCTGTTTTTT
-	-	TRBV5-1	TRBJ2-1	CASSRQTGMEDEQFF	TGCGCCAGCAGCCGCCAAACGGGAATGGAAGATGAGCAGTTCTTC
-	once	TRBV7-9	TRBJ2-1	CASSLAFKGPLSEQFF	TGTGCCAGCAGCTTAGCGTTTAAGGGCCCTTTATCTGAGCAGTTCTTC
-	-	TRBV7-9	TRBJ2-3	CASSLWRREADTQYF	TGTGCCAGCAGCTTATGGCGCAGGGAGGCAGATACGCAGTATTTT
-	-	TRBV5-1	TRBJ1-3	CASSLDGGLNSGNTIYF	TGCGCCAGCAGCTTGGACGGGGGGCTCAACTCTGGAAACACCATATATTTT
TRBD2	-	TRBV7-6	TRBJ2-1	CASSSRTSGKYYNEQFF	TGTGCCAGCAGCTCCCGGACTAGCGGGAAGTACTACAATGAGCAGTTCTTC
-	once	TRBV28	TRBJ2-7	CASRLLDRTTYEQYF	TGTGCCAGCAGACTACTTGACAGGACCACCTACGAGCAGTACTTC
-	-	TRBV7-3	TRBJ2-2	CASSPPAGELFF	TGTGCCAGCAGCCCGCCGGCCGGGGAGCTGTTTTTT